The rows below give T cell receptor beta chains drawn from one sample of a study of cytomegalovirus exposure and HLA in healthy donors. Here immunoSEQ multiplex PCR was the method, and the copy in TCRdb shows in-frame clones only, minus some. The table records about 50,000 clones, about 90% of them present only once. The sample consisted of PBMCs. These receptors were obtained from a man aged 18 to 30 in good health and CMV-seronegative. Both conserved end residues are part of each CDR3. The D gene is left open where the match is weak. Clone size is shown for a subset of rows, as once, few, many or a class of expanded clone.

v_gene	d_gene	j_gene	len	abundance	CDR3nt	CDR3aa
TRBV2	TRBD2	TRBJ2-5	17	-	TGTGCCAGCAGTGGGTCGGGTTGGGGGGAGGGGCGAGAGACCCAGTACTTC	CASSGSGWGEGRETQYF
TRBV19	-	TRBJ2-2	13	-	TGTGCCAGTAGATTGGTAGCCGGCGGGGAGCTGTTTTTT	CASRLVAGGELFF
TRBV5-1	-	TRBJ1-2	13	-	TGCGCCAGCAGCTTTGAACAGAACTATGGCTACACCTTC	CASSFEQNYGYTF
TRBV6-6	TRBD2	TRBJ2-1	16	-	TGTGCCAGCAGTCCCCCGCGGGGGGCTCATAACAATGAGCAGTTCTTC	CASSPPRGAHNNEQFF
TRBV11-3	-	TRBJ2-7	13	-	TGTGCCAGCAGCTTAGCGGGATCGAGCGAGCAGTACTTC	CASSLAGSSEQYF
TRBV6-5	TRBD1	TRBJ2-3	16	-	TGTGCCAGCAGTTACGAAGGGACAGGGGCGACAGATACGCAGTATTTT	CASSYEGTGATDTQYF
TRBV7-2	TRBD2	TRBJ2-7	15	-	TGTGCCAGCAGCTTAGCACCCGGGACTAGCGGCGAGCAGTACTTC	CASSLAPGTSGEQYF
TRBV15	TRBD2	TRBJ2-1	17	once	TGTGCCACCAGCAGACCCCCGAGGGAGGGTTACTACAATGAGCAGTTCTTC	CATSRPPREGYYNEQFF
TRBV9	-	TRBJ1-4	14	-	TGTGCCAGCAGCCGGGACAACTTTAATGAAAAACTGTTTTTT	CASSRDNFNEKLFF
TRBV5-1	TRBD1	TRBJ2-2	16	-	TGCGCCAGCAGCTTGGCGGGACAGGGATTCGCCGGGGAGCTGTTTTTT	CASSLAGQGFAGELFF
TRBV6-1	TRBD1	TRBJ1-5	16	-	TGTGCCAGCAGTGGGGGACAGCAATATAGCAATCAGCCCCAGCATTTT	CASSGGQQYSNQPQHF
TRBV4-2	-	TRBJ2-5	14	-	TGTGCCAGCAGCCAAGATCTCGAAGCATCCCCCCAGTACTTC	CASSQDLEASPQYF
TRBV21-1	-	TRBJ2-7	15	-	TGTGCCAGCAGAATGACGGGAAAAAAAACCTACGAGCAGTACTTC	CASRMTGKKTYEQYF
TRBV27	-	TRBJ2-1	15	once	TGTGCCAGCACCCCGTTGGGGGGGCCGGGGAATGAGCAGTTCTTC	CASTPLGGPGNEQFF
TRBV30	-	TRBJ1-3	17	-	TGTGCCTGGAGTAGTTGGGGGCAGTCGAGCTCTGGAAACACCATATATTTT	CAWSSWGQSSSGNTIYF
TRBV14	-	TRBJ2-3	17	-	TGTGCCAGCAGCCAAGACCTAATGACAGGCCGCACAGATACGCAGTATTTT	CASSQDLMTGRTDTQYF
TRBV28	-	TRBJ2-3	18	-	TGTGCCAGCAGTTCCGGGAGCGGGCGAACGGGTCGCACAGATACGCAGTATTTT	CASSSGSGRTGRTDTQYF
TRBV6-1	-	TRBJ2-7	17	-	TGTGCCAGCAGTGATTGGGCTAGCGCGAGTCATTTCTACGAGCAGTACTTC	CASSDWASASHFYEQYF
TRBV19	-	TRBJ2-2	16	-	TGTGCCAGTAGTATCCTTCCCAGGGAAGGGACCGGGGAGCTGTTTTTT	CASSILPREGTGELFF
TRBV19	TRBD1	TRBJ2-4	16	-	TGTGCCAGTGGAAACAGGGGGATTCTAGCCAAAAACATTCAGTACTTC	CASGNRGILAKNIQYF
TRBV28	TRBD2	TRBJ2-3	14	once	TGCTTGATTAGATCCAGCGGGAGTTGGGATACGCAGTATTTT	CLIRSSGSWDTQYF
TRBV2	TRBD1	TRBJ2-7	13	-	TGTGCCAGCGGCAGGCAGGGGGCCCACGAGCAGTACTTC	CASGRQGAHEQYF
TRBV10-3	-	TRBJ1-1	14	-	TGTGCCATCAGTGTTTCCGGGGTTCGCATTGAAGCTTTCTTT	CAISVSGVRIEAFF
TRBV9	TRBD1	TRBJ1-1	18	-	TGTGCCAGCAGCGTATCTCGGGACAGGGGGCTCTTGAGCACTGAAGCTTTCTTT	CASSVSRDRGLLSTEAFF
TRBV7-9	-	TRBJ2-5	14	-	TGTGCCAGCAGCCGACCGGGAGTAAAAGAGACCCAGTACTTC	CASSRPGVKETQYF
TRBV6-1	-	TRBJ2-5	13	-	TGTGCCAGCAGTGGACCGCTAGGAGGGACCCAGTACTTC	CASSGPLGGTQYF
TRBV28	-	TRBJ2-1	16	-	TGTGCCAGCAGCGCGGACAGACCCAAAGTAAACAATGAGCAGTTCTTC	CASSADRPKVNNEQFF
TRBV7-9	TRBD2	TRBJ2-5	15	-	TGTGCCAGCAGCTTTCCAGCGGGAGCAGTCGAGACCCAGTACTTC	CASSFPAGAVETQYF
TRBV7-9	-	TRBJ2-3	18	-	TGTGCCAGCAGCTTAGTGTTCGGGACTGATGAAAACACAGATACGCAGTATTTT	CASSLVFGTDENTDTQYF
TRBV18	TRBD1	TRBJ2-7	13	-	TGTGCCAGCTCAAAGGGACAGAACTACGAGCAGTACTTC	CASSKGQNYEQYF
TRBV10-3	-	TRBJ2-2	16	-	TGTGCCATCAGTGTCTTGGGCGGGACGAACACCGGGGAGCTGTTTTTT	CAISVLGGTNTGELFF
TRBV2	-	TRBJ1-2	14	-	TGTGCCAGCAGTGAATTAGGGCGGTCAGGGGGCTACACCTTC	CASSELGRSGGYTF
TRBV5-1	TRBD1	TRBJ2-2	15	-	TGCGCCAGCAGCCCGGGACAGGGGGACACCGGGGAGCTGTTTTTT	CASSPGQGDTGELFF
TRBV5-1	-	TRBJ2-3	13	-	TGCGCCAGCAGGGTACAGCGCACAGATACGCAGTATTTT	CASRVQRTDTQYF
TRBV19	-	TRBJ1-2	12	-	TGTGCCAGTAGTATATCCGTCTATGGCTACACCTTC	CASSISVYGYTF
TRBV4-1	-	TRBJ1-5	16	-	TGCGCCAGCAGCCCCACCCCAGGGCTGGAGAATCAGCCCCAGCATTTT	CASSPTPGLENQPQHF
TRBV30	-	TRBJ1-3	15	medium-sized	TGTGCCTGGAGTGTACCCGGCCAGGAAAGGTCCACCATATATTTT	CAWSVPGQERSTIYF
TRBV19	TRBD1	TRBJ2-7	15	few	TGTGCCAGTAGTTGGGGGACAGGGAAATTGAACGAGCAGTACTTC	CASSWGTGKLNEQYF
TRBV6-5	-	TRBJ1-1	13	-	TGTGCCAGCAGTTACAAGGGGAAAACTGAAGCTTTCTTT	CASSYKGKTEAFF
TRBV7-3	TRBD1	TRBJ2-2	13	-	TGTGCCAGCAGCTCGACAGGGCCCGGGGAGCTGTTTTTT	CASSSTGPGELFF
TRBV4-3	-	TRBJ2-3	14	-	TGCGCCAGCAGCGCCGGGAGAAGGACAGATACGCAGTATTTT	CASSAGRRTDTQYF
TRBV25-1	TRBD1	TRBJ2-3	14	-	TGTGCCAGCAGTGGGGACAGGGAGACAGATACGCAGTATTTT	CASSGDRETDTQYF
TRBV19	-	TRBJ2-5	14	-	TGTGCCAGTAGTAAGACAGTGTACCAAGAGACCCAGTACTTC	CASSKTVYQETQYF
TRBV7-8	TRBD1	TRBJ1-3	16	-	TGTGCCAGCAGCCCACGGACAGGGGGCGCTGGAAACACCATATATTTT	CASSPRTGGAGNTIYF
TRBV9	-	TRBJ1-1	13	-	TGTGCCAGCAGCGTAGTAGGGGCCTCTGAAGCTTTCTTT	CASSVVGASEAFF
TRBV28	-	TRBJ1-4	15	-	TGTGCCAGCAGTTTTTGGCAGGGCGACAATGAAAAACTGTTTTTT	CASSFWQGDNEKLFF
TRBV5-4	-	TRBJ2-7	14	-	TGTGCCAGCAGCTTGGGAGGGTCCCTATACGAGCAGTACTTC	CASSLGGSLYEQYF
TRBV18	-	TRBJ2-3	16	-	TGTGCCAGCTCACCTCGGGTAGCGGTTAGCACAGATACGCAGTATTTT	CASSPRVAVSTDTQYF